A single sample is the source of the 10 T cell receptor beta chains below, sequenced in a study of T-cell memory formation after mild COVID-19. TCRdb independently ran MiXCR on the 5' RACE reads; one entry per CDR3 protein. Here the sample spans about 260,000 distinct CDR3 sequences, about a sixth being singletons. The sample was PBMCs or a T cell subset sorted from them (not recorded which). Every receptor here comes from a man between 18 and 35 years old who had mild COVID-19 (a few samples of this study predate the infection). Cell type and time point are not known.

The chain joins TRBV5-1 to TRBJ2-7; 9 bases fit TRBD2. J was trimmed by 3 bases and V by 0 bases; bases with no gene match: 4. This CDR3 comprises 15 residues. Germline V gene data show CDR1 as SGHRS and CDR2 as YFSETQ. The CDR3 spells CASSLAAGGLYEQYF. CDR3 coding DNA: TGCGCCAGCAGCTTGGCCGCGGGGGGGCTCTACGAGCAGTACTTC. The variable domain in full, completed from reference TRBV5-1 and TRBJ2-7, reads KAGVTQTPRYLIKTRGQQVTLSCSPISGHRSVSWYQQTPGQGLQFLFEYFSETQRNKGNFPGRFSGRQFSNSRSEMNVSTLELGDSALYLCASSLAAGGLYEQYFGPGTRLTVT.

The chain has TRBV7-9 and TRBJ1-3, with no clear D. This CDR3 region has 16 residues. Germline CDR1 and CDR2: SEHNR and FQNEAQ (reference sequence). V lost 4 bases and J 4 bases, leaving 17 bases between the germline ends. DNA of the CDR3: TGTGCCAGCAGCTCCAGTACGGAAGCTGTAGGAAACACCATATATTTT. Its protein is CASSSSTEAVGNTIYF. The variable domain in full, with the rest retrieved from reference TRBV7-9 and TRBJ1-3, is DTGVSQNPRHKITKRGQNVTFRCDPISEHNRLYWYRQTLGQGPEFLTYFQNEAQLEKSRLLSDRFSAERPKGSFSTLEIQRTEQGDSAMYLCASSSSTEAVGNTIYFGEGSWLTVV.

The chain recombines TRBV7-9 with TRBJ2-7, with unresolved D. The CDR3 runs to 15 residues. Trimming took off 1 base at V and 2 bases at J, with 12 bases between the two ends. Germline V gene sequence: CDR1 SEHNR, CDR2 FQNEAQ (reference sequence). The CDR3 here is CASSLVALTTYEQYF. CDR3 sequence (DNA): TGTGCCAGCAGCTTAGTCGCCCTAACTACCTACGAGCAGTACTTC.

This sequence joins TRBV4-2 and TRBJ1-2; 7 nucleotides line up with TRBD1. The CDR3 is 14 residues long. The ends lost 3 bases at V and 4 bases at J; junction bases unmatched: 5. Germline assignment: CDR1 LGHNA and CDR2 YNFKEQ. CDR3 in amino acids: CASSQAGQVYGYTF. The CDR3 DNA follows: TGTGCCAGCAGCCAGGCAGGACAGGTCTATGGCTACACCTTC.

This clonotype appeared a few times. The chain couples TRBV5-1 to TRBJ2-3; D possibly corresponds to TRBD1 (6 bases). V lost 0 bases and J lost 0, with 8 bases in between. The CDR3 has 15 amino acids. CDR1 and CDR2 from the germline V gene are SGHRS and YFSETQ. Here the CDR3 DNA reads TGCGCCAGCAGCTTGGACAGGGCTAGCACAGATACGCAGTATTTT. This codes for CASSLDRASTDTQYF.

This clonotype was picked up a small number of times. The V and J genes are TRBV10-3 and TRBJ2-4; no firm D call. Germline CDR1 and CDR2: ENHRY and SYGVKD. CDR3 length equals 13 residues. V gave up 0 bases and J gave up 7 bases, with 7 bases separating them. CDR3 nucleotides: TGTGCCATCAGTGAGTCTGTAGGGAACATTCAGTACTTC. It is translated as CAISESVGNIQYF.

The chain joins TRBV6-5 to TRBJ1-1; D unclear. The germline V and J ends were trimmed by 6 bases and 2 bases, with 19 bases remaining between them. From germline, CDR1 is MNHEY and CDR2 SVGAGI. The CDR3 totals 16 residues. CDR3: CASRSGSLPENTEAFF. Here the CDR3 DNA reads TGTGCCAGCAGATCTGGCTCCTTACCAGAAAACACTGAAGCTTTCTTT.

The CDR3: CASSLGQGAYQPQHF. The CDR3 DNA reads TGCGCCAGCAGCTTGGGACAGGGGGCTTATCAGCCCCAGCATTTT. V usage is TRBV5-1 and J usage is TRBJ1-5, with 10 bases fitting TRBD1. J gave up 5 bases and V 0 bases, and 2 bases lay outside the gene matches. The germline V gene has CDR1 SGHRS and CDR2 YFSETQ. The CDR3 totals 15 residues.

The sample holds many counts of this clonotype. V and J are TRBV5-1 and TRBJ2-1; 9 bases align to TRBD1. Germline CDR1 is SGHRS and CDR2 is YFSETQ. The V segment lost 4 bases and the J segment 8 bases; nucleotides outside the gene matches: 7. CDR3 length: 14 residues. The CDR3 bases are TGCGCCAGCAGCGAGGGACAGGGTGAGGATGAGCAGTTCTTC. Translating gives CASSEGQGEDEQFF.

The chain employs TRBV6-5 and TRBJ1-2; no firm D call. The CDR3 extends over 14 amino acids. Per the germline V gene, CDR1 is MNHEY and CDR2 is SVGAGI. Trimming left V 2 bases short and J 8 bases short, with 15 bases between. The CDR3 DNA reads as TGTGCCAGCAGTTACGCACGTAGGGATGGGGGCTACACCTTC. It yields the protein CASSYARRDGGYTF.